These 22 T cell receptor beta chains were sequenced from one sample in a study of shared clonotypes between healthy human individuals (TCRdb year 2020). Library prep was done by the immunoSEQ multiplex PCR assay. This immuneACCESS table, as held by TCRdb, lists in-frame sequences with V and J called but not all clones. Of the missing ones, under half trace to an unresolved V gene in checked studies; the others have no known cause. A total of roughly 1,800,000 clones appear in this sample, roughly 94% of them only once. The ten largest clones represent 1% to 1.5% of the sample. CD8 naive samples were obtained by positive selection for CCR7 among CD45RO-negative cells, yielding a CD45RA+CCR7+ population from which TemRA cells were excluded. The sample was naive CD8+ T cells sorted from blood. This sample's cell subset or site label indicates: CD45RA+CCR7+. These receptors came from a man aged 18 to 30 in good health.

The chain has TRBV25-1 and TRBJ1-2, with no clear D. This CDR3 is built from 13 residues. V lost 5 bases and J lost 3, with 10 bases in between. Germline assignment: CDR1 MGHDK and CDR2 SYGVNS. The CDR3 nucleotides read TGTGCCAGCAGTTGGGAAGATTACTATGGCTACACCTTC. Translating it yields CASSWEDYYGYTF.

This clone was picked up one time. The chain carries TRBV7-9 and TRBJ2-2; 7 nucleotides line up with TRBD1. V gave up 4 bases and J gave up 2 bases; unmatched junction bases: 7. CDR3 length: 16 residues. Germline CDR1 reads SEHNR; CDR2 reads FQNEAQ (reference sequence). CDR3: CASSSTGDRNTGELFF. CDR3 nucleotide sequence: TGTGCCAGCAGCTCCACAGGGGACAGAAACACCGGGGAGCTGTTTTTT.

Comments on this clone: This sequence may be a read error, since a much larger clone differs from it by one base. V is TRBV28 and J is TRBJ2-7; D is perhaps TRBD1 or TRBD2 (5 bases each). The CDR3 is 13 amino acids. Germline loops: CDR1 MDHEN, CDR2 SYDVKM. The CDR3 bases are TGTGCCAGCAGTGAGGGGCAGGCCTACGAGCAATACTTC. This gives the protein CASSEGQAYEQYF.

As for this clone: Additional DNA sequences in this sample encode the identical CDR3. The chain is built from TRBV15 and TRBJ2-3, with D perhaps matching TRBD1 or TRBD2 (5 bases each). This CDR3 comprises 15 residues. CDR1 and CDR2 (germline): LNHNV, YYDKDF (reference sequence). V gave up 1 base and J gave up 1 base, with 9 bases separating them. CDR3 sequence reads: CATSRGRGGTDTQYF. The CDR3, as DNA: TGTGCCACCAGCAGAGGACGGGGCGGCACAGATACGCAGTATTTT. The full variable domain, its missing parts supplied by reference TRBV15 and TRBJ2-3, is DAMVIQNPRYQVTQFGKPVTLSCSQTLNHNVMYWYQQKSSQAPKLLFHYYDKDFNNEADTPDNFQSRRPNTSFCFLDIRSPGLGDTAMYLCATSRGRGGTDTQYFGPGTRLTVL.

The V and J genes are TRBV29-1 and TRBJ2-3; 11 nucleotides agree with TRBD1. Trimming cost V 6 bases and J 3 bases; bases outside gene matches: 11. The CDR3 consists of 16 residues. Germline CDR1 and CDR2: SQVTM and ANQGSEA. Here the CDR3 reads CSVNLRTGGATDTQYF. CDR3 coding DNA: TGCAGCGTCAACCTCAGGACAGGGGGCGCGACAGATACGCAGTATTTT.

The chain carries TRBV27 and TRBJ2-3, with TRBD1 matching 9 bases. V was clipped by 4 bases and J by 2 bases; unmatched bases: 4. Germline V CDR1 and CDR2: MNHEY, SMNVEV (reference sequence). The CDR3 is 15 residues long. The CDR3 DNA sequence: TGTGCCAGCAGTTGGGGACAGGGCTACACAGATACGCAGTATTTT. Encoded protein: CASSWGQGYTDTQYF.

This clone was seen a few times. The identical CDR3 is also encoded by other nucleotide sequences in the sample. V usage is TRBV11-2 and J usage is TRBJ2-7; D remains ambiguous. The length of the CDR3 is 12 residues. From germline, CDR1 is SGHAT and CDR2 FQNNGV. The germline V and J ends were trimmed by 0 bases and 3 bases, with 3 bases remaining between them. This CDR3 is CASSLDSYEQYF. Here the CDR3 DNA reads TGTGCCAGCAGCTTAGACAGCTACGAGCAGTACTTC.

V is TRBV6-5 and J is TRBJ2-1, with D perhaps TRBD2 (5 bases). V shed 3 bases and J shed 3 bases, with 9 bases lying between them. Looked up from germline, CDR1 is MNHEY and CDR2 is SVGAGI. The CDR3 sequence is 14 residues long. The CDR3 sequence: CASSYDEGYNEQFF. The CDR3 DNA reads TGTGCCAGCAGTTATGATGAGGGCTACAATGAGCAGTTCTTC.

The gene calls are TRBV27 and TRBJ1-4; D gene ambiguous. V was shortened by 2 bases and J by 6 bases, with 7 bases between the two germline ends. This CDR3 is built from 13 residues. Germline loops: CDR1 MNHEY, CDR2 SMNVEV (reference sequence). CDR3 in amino acids: CASSLGPDEKLFF. CDR3 DNA: TGTGCCAGCAGTTTAGGGCCAGATGAAAAACTGTTTTTT. Drawing the rest from reference TRBV27 and TRBJ1-4, the complete variable domain is EAQVTQNPRYLITVTGKKLTVTCSQNMNHEYMSWYRQDPGLGLRQIYYSMNVEVTDKGDVPEGYKVSRKEKRNFPLILESPSPNQTSLYFCASSLGPDEKLFFGSGTQLSVL.

The genes are TRBV10-2 and TRBJ2-7; 9 bases line up with TRBD1. The ends lost 6 bases at V and 4 bases at J; junction bases unmatched: 13. The CDR3 contains 16 residues. Germline V lookup: CDR1 WSHSY, CDR2 SAAADI. The CDR3 spells CASRGPSGQGEYEQYF. CDR3 coding DNA: TGCGCCAGCAGGGGACCGTCGGGACAGGGTGAATACGAGCAGTACTTC.

The rearrangement joins TRBV7-9 to TRBJ1-2, with a weak D call TRBD1 (6 bases). The CDR3 sequence is 14 residues long. CDR1 is SEHNR, CDR2 FQNEAQ, per germline (reference sequence). The V end was cut by 5 bases, the J end by 0 bases, with 10 bases between. The CDR3 here is CASSDRTSNYGYTF. In DNA, the CDR3 is TGTGCCAGCAGCGACAGGACTTCTAACTATGGCTACACCTTC.

This rearrangement joins TRBV9 to TRBJ2-7; D might be TRBD2 (6 bases). The CDR3 is 14 amino acids. The germline CDR1 and CDR2 sequences are SGDLS and YYNGEE. With 3 bases removed from V and 4 bases from J, the gap between germline ends came to 14 bases. The CDR3 reads CASSAGLGEYEQYF. CDR3 DNA: TGTGCCAGCAGCGCGGGACTGGGGGAATACGAGCAGTACTTC. Supplemented by reference TRBV9 and TRBJ2-7, the full variable domain reads DSGVTQTPKHLITATGQRVTLRCSPRSGDLSVYWYQQSLDQGLQFLIQYYNGEERAKGNILERFSAQQFPDLHSELNLSSLELGDSALYFCASSAGLGEYEQYFGPGTRLTVT.

The chain has TRBV5-4 and TRBJ1-1; no definite D call. Deletions cut 2 bases from V and 7 bases from J, with 15 bases between. CDR1 and CDR2 (germline): SGHNT, YYREEE (reference sequence). This CDR3 has 14 residues. This chain's CDR3 is CASSFGGSPLEAFF. The CDR3 bases are TGTGCCAGCAGCTTCGGTGGGAGCCCCCTTGAAGCTTTCTTT.

This clone is a singleton in its sample. The V call is TRBV15, the J call TRBJ2-7, with TRBD1 as a possible D gene (5 bases). This CDR3 comprises 15 residues. The germline gives CDR1 LNHNV, CDR2 YYDKDF (reference sequence). The germline V and J ends were trimmed by 5 bases and 3 bases, with 17 bases remaining between them. CDR3 in DNA: TGTGCCACCAGCGGATTTCCCGACAGTAGCTACGAGCAGTACTTC. Encoded protein: CATSGFPDSSYEQYF.

The V call is TRBV7-8, the J call TRBJ2-3; 9 bases are a match to TRBD2. V dropped 1 base and J dropped 4; count of bases not matched to a gene: 15. The germline V gene has CDR1 SGHVS and CDR2 FQNEAQ. This CDR3 region has 19 residues. The CDR3 region is CASSLDAQIAGEGADTQYF. CDR3 DNA sequence: TGTGCCAGCAGCTTAGACGCACAAATAGCGGGAGAAGGGGCAGATACGCAGTATTTT. Complete variable domain (other parts from reference TRBV7-8 and TRBJ2-3): GAGVSQSPRYKVAKRGQDVALRCDPISGHVSLFWYQQALGQGPEFLTYFQNEAQLDKSGLPSDRFFAERPEGSVSTLKIQRTQQEDSAVYLCASSLDAQIAGEGADTQYFGPGTRLTVL.

The chain uses TRBV6-1 and TRBJ2-7; the match to TRBD1 covers 8 bases. Germline V gene sequence: CDR1 MNHNS, CDR2 SASEGT. Trimming cost V 1 base and J 3 bases; bases outside gene matches: 5. CDR3 length: 15 residues. The CDR3 sequence: CASSEVAGQGYEQYF. CDR3 coding DNA: TGTGCCAGCAGTGAAGTTGCTGGACAGGGCTACGAGCAGTACTTC.

The chain combines TRBV7-9 with TRBJ2-1; 10 positions match TRBD2. The CDR3 has 15 amino acids. CDR1 is SEHNR and CDR2 is FQNEAQ in the germline V gene (reference sequence). V lost 4 bases to trimming and J lost 4 bases; unmatched junction nucleotides: 4. The CDR3 DNA reads TGTGCCAGCAGCTGGGGGACTAGCGCTTACAATGAGCAGTTCTTC. It codes for CASSWGTSAYNEQFF.

Points on this clone: One end of the junction fails to match germline, which may point to a read error. The rearrangement uses TRBV6-5 and TRBJ2-7, with 9 bases that match TRBD1. Germline loops: CDR1 MNHEY, CDR2 SVGAGI. CDR3 size: 16 residues. In DNA, the CDR3 is TGTGCCAGCAGTCACTCGACAGGGGGATTAAGGTACGAGCAGTACTTC. Its protein product is CASSHSTGGLRYEQYF.

As to this clone: The same CDR3 arises from other DNA sequences in this sample as well. The genes are TRBV11-2 and TRBJ2-7; 8 bases agree with TRBD1. Germline V gives CDR1 SGHAT, CDR2 FQNNGV. The V and J ends lost 8 bases and 2 bases, in that order; junction bases with no gene match: 2. CDR3 length: 12 amino acids. CDR3 region: CASGQGAYEQYF. The CDR3 DNA reads TGTGCCAGCGGACAGGGCGCCTACGAGCAGTACTTC.

A note on this clone: Being one base from a much bigger clone, this may be a read error. The chain uses TRBV7-9 and TRBJ1-1, with a possible D match to TRBD1 (5 bases). V was trimmed by 3 bases and J by 1 base, leaving 6 bases between them. This CDR3 has 13 amino acids. Germline V gives CDR1 SEHNR, CDR2 FQNEAQ (reference sequence). In nucleotides, the CDR3 is TGTGCCAGCAGCTTGAGGGGGAACACTGAAGCTTTCTTT. Translated, it gives CASSLRGNTEAFF.

The rearrangement links TRBV7-8 to TRBJ2-3, with 13 bases fitting TRBD2. Trimming cost V 6 bases and J 6 bases; bases outside gene matches: 12. Germline CDR1 is SGHVS and CDR2 is FQNEAQ. The CDR3 contains 17 residues. CDR3 sequence (DNA): TGTGCCAGCAGTTCCGGACTAGCGGGGGCCTCTATGGATACGCAGTATTTT. Translating it yields CASSSGLAGASMDTQYF.

This chain joins TRBV27 and TRBJ2-3, with D unclear. The length of the CDR3 is 16 residues. The V gene's germline CDR1 is MNHEY and CDR2 SMNVEV (reference sequence). V was clipped by 2 bases and J by 1 base, with 13 bases between them. CDR3 sequence reads: CASSLESPVGTDTQYF. DNA of the CDR3: TGTGCCAGCAGTTTAGAGAGCCCCGTCGGCACAGATACGCAGTATTTT.